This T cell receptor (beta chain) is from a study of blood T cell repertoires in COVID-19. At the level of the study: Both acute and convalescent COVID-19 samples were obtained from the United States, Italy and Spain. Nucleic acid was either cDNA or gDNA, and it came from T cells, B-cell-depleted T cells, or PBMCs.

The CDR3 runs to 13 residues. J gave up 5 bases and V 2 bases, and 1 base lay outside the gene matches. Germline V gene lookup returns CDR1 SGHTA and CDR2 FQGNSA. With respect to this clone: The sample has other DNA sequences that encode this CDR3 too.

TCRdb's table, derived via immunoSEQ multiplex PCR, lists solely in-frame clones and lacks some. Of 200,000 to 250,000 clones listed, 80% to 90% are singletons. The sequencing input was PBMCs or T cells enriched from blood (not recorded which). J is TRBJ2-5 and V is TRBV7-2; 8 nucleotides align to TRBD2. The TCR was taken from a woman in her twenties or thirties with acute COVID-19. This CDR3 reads CASSLRLAETQYF. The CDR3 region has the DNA TGTGCCAGCAGCTTACGACTAGCGGAGACCCAGTACTTC.